The next 15 T cell receptor beta chains were all read from a single sample in a study of blood T cell repertoires in COVID-19. The method was immunoSEQ multiplex PCR; TCRdb's version includes in-frame clones alone and lacks a portion of them. The top ten clones hold around 13% of a sample with 110,000 or so clones, about 85% of them seen once. The sample was peripheral blood. The receptors shown here come from a human donor in a cohort sampled during active COVID-19.

This chain links TRBV2 with TRBJ1-1; a possible D gene is TRBD1 (5 bases). The CDR3 totals 14 residues. The germline V and J ends were trimmed by 4 bases and 5 bases, with 14 bases remaining between them. Germline V gives CDR1 SNHLY, CDR2 FYNNEI. The CDR3 sequence: CASSVEQAITEAFF. CDR3 DNA: TGTGCCAGCAGTGTGGAACAGGCGATAACTGAAGCTTTCTTT. Drawing the rest from reference TRBV2 and TRBJ1-1, the complete variable domain is EPEVTQTPSHQVTQMGQEVILRCVPISNHLYFYWYRQILGQKVEFLVSFYNNEISEKSEIFDDQFSVERPDGSNFTLKIRSTKLEDSAMYFCASSVEQAITEAFFGQGTRLTVV.

Only one count was recorded for this clone. The chain joins TRBV10-3 to TRBJ1-2, with 8 nucleotides matching TRBD1. The CDR3 runs to 14 residues. Germline V CDR1 and CDR2: ENHRY, SYGVKD. Trimming at V came to 6 bases and at J to 4 bases, leaving 7 bases not matched to a gene. The CDR3 loop is CAIRGTGGVYGYTF. The CDR3 nucleotides read TGTGCCATCAGGGGAACAGGGGGAGTCTATGGCTACACCTTC.

The chain couples TRBV18 to TRBJ2-7, with 9 bases fitting TRBD2. The J segment lost 3 bases and the V segment lost 6 bases, leaving 3 bases of the junction unmatched. The CDR3 is 13 amino acids. Germline-derived CDR1 and CDR2 are KGHSH and LQKENI. The CDR3 loop reads CASSTAGGYEQYF. For the CDR3, the DNA is TGTGCCAGCTCTACAGCGGGGGGCTACGAGCAGTACTTC.

As DNA, the CDR3 is TGCGCCAGCAGTCGGCGTAGCGACTACAATGAGCAGTTCTTC. It is translated as CASSRRSDYNEQFF. The chain combines TRBV5-1 with TRBJ2-1; TRBD2 is a possible D gene (5 bases). V lost 5 bases and J 3 bases, leaving 12 bases between the germline ends. The CDR3 extends over 14 amino acids. Germline V gene data show CDR1 as SGHRS and CDR2 as YFSETQ.

The CDR3 coding sequence is TGTGCCAACTCACAGGGGGCGTGGTGCGAGCAGTACTTC. Encoded protein: CANSQGAWCEQYF. The V gene is TRBV9, the J gene TRBJ2-7, with 9 bases aligning to TRBD1. There are 13 residues in the CDR3. With 9 bases clipped from V and 6 bases from J, the junction kept 10 bases outside the gene matches. Germline V gene lookup returns CDR1 SGDLS and CDR2 YYNGEE.

The rearrangement uses TRBV6-2 or TRBV6-3 and TRBJ2-2; 10 bases match TRBD1. In germline, CDR1 is MNHEY, CDR2 SVGEGT. The CDR3 is 20 residues long. Trimming took 2 bases from V and 2 from J; bases not matched to a gene: 14. The DNA of the CDR3 is TGTGCCAGCAGTTACGCGGGACAGGGGACGAAACTATCCAACACCGGGGAGCTGTTTTTT. Translating it yields CASSYAGQGTKLSNTGELFF.

V gene TRBV12-5 combines with J gene TRBJ1-1; D is uncertain. Trimming stripped 8 bases from V and 4 bases from J, with 14 bases between. Germline loops: CDR1 LGHNT, CDR2 FRNRAP. CDR3 length equals 13 residues. The CDR3 bases are TGTGCTAGTCTTCGAGGAGTGGGCACTGAAGCTTTCTTT. This gives the protein CASLRGVGTEAFF.

The chain uses TRBV15 and TRBJ2-7; TRBD1 matches 8 bases. This CDR3 is built from 17 residues. Germline CDR1 and CDR2: LNHNV and YYDKDF (reference sequence). The junction had 10 bases not matched to a gene; V was cut back by 0 bases and J by 3 bases. CDR3 residues: CATSRDLPDRGNYEQYF. CDR3 sequence (DNA): TGTGCCACCAGCAGAGATCTCCCAGACAGGGGAAACTACGAGCAGTACTTC. The full variable domain, completed using reference TRBV15 and TRBJ2-7, is DAMVIQNPRYQVTQFGKPVTLSCSQTLNHNVMYWYQQKSSQAPKLLFHYYDKDFNNEADTPDNFQSRRPNTSFCFLDIRSPGLGDTAMYLCATSRDLPDRGNYEQYFGPGTRLTVT.

The chain employs TRBV5-4 and TRBJ2-1; 10 bases fit TRBD2. Germline V gene lookup returns CDR1 SGHNT and CDR2 YYREEE (reference sequence). The junction had 16 bases not matched to a gene; V was cut back by 5 bases and J by 8 bases. CDR3 size: 17 residues. CDR3 sequence (DNA): TGTGCCAGCAGACCCAGCGGGGGGGCCTTGGTAGTCGATGAGCAGTTCTTC. Amino acid sequence: CASRPSGGALVVDEQFF.

The CDR3 here is CASTPGGRETEKLFF. The CDR3 DNA is TGTGCCAGCACCCCCGGGGGAAGGGAGACTGAAAAACTGTTTTTT. The chain combines TRBV6-5 with TRBJ1-4, with a weak D call TRBD1 (5 bases). The CDR3 is made up of 15 amino acids. Trimming shortened V by 7 bases and J by 7 bases, and 19 bases separated the two germline ends. Germline V gene lookup returns CDR1 MNHEY and CDR2 SVGAGI.

V usage is TRBV28 and J usage is TRBJ2-1; D possibly corresponds to TRBD2 (5 bases). Trimming took 2 bases from V and 6 from J, leaving 14 bases between them. Germline lookup yields CDR1 MDHEN and CDR2 SYDVKM. The CDR3 covers 15 residues. The chain's CDR3 is CASSLPSSRGNEQFF. The CDR3 bases are TGTGCCAGCAGTTTACCTTCATCCCGGGGCAATGAGCAGTTCTTC.

J is TRBJ1-3 and V is TRBV30; D remains unclear. The CDR3 totals 13 residues. Germline CDR1 and CDR2: GTSNPN and SVGIG (reference sequence). Trimming removed 2 bases from V and 0 bases from J, with 5 bases in between. The CDR3 nucleotides read TGTGCCTGGAGTCCTCTCTCTGGAAACACCATATATTTT. Encoded protein: CAWSPLSGNTIYF.

The rearrangement joins TRBV6-6 to TRBJ1-1, with D hard to call. V was trimmed by 2 bases and J by 7 bases, leaving 14 bases between them. From germline, CDR1 is MNHNY and CDR2 SVGAGI (reference sequence). CDR3 length: 14 amino acids. The CDR3 DNA sequence: TGTGCCAGCAGTTACCCCGGGTTGGAGGTTGAAGCTTTCTTT. Translated: CASSYPGLEVEAFF.

V usage is TRBV6-2 or TRBV6-3 and J usage is TRBJ2-1; a weak D match, TRBD1 (6 bases). Trimming cost V 4 bases and J 0 bases, with 16 bases left between them. There are 17 residues in the CDR3. Germline V CDR1 and CDR2: MNHEY, SVGEGT. The CDR3 is CASSSLSGVDSYNEQFF. Written as DNA, the CDR3 is TGTGCCAGCAGTTCTCTCTCAGGGGTCGACTCCTACAATGAGCAGTTCTTC.

The V gene is TRBV7-9, the J gene TRBJ2-7; perhaps TRBD1 as D (5 bases). Germline CDR1 reads SEHNR; CDR2 reads FQNEAQ (reference sequence). Trimming pared 3 bases from V and 7 bases from J, leaving 13 bases between. The CDR3 loop spans 13 amino acids. CDR3 amino acids: CASSLGPPGEQYF. The CDR3 DNA reads TGTGCCAGCAGCTTGGGGCCTCCCGGGGAGCAGTACTTC.